The clone carrying this T cell receptor beta chain was seen only a few times. Its target is not known. An end of the junction differs from the germline gene, which may be a read error. Through a sample-barcoded 5' primer and a J-beta primer mix, a second PCR was run for roughly 7 to 12 cycles. TCRdb re-called the 5' RACE reads with MiXCR, one entry per CDR3 protein. The repertoire holds 710,000 or so distinct CDR3 sequences, with 22% as singletons. The data are from a study of blood T cells in healthy people across ages. Whole-study findings and limits: Getting older went along with TCR beta diversity per million T cells dropping roughly linearly.

CDR3 size: 15 residues. Germline V gives CDR1 SGHDN, CDR2 FVKESK. The J gene is TRBJ1-2, the V gene TRBV14; D is perhaps TRBD1 (5 bases). The TCR comes from a man aged 70-80 years in good health. Input material: blood. The CDR3 nucleotides are TGTGCCAGCGGCCAAGATTTGAAGGGGCCCTATGGCTACACCTTC. It yields the protein CASGQDLKGPYGYTF.